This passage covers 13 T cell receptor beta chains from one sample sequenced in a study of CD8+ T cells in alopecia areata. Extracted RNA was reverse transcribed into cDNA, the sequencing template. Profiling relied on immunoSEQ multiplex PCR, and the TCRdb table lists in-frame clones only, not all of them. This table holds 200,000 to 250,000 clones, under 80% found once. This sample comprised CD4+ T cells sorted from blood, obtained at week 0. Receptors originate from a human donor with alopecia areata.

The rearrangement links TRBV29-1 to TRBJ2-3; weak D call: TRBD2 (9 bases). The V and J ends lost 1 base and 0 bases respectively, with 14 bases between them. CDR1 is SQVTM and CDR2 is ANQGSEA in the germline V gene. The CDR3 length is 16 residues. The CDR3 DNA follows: TGCAGCGTTGAAGGCGGGGGGGACAGGAGCACAGATACGCAGTATTTT. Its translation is CSVEGGGDRSTDTQYF.

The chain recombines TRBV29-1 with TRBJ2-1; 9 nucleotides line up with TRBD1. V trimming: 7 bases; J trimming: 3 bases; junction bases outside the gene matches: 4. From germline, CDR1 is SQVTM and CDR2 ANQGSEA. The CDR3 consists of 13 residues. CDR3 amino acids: CSGGQGGYNEQFF. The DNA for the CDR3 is TGCAGCGGGGGACAGGGAGGCTACAATGAGCAGTTCTTC.

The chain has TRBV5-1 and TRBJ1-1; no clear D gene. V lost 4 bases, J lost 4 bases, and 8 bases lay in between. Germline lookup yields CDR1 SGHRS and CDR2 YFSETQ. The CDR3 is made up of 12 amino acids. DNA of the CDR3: TGCGCCAGCAGCCTCATCGGCACTGAAGCTTTCTTT. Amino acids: CASSLIGTEAFF.

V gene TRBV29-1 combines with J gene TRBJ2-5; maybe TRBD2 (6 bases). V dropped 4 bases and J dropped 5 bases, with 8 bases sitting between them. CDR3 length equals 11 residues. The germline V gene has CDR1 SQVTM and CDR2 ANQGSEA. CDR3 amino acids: CSVAGVETQYF. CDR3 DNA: TGCAGCGTTGCGGGGGTGGAGACCCAGTACTTC.

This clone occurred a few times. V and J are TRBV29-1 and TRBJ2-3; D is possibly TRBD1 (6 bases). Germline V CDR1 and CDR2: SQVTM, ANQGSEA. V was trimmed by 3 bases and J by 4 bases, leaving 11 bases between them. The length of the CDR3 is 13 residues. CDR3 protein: CSVERTASDTQYF. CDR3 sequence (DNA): TGCAGCGTTGAGAGGACAGCCTCAGATACGCAGTATTTT.

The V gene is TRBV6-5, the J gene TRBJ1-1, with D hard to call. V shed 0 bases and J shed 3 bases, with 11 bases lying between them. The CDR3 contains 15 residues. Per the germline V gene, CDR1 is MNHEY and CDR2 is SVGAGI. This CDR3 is CASSYSGLADTEAFF. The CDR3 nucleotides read TGTGCCAGCAGTTACTCGGGGTTAGCGGACACTGAAGCTTTCTTT.

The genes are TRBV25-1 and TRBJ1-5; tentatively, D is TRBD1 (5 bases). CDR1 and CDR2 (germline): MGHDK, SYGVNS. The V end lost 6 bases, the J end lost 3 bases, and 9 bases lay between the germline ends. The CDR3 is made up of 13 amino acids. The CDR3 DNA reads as TGTGCCAGCAGCCAGGGTACCAATCAGCCCCAGCATTTT. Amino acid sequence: CASSQGTNQPQHF.

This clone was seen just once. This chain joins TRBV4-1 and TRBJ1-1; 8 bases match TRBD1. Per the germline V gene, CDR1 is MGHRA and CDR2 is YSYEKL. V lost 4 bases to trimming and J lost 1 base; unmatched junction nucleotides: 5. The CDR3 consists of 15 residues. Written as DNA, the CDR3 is TGCGCCAGCAGCCTCTCCGGGACAGGGAACACTGAAGCTTTCTTT. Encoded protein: CASSLSGTGNTEAFF.

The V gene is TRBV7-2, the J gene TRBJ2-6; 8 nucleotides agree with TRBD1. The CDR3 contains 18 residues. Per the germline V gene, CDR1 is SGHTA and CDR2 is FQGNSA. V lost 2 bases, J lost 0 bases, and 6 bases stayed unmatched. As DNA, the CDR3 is TGTGCCAGCAGCTTAATCAGGGGGCCCAGCTCTGGGGCCAACGTCCTGACTTTC. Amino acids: CASSLIRGPSSGANVLTF. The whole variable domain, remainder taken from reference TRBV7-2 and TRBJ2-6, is GAGVSQSPSNKVTEKGKDVELRCDPISGHTALYWYRQSLGQGLEFLIYFQGNSAPDKSGLPSDRFSAERTGGSVSTLTIQRTQQEDSAVYLCASSLIRGPSSGANVLTFGAGSRLTVL.

The CDR3 DNA reads as TGTGCCAGCAGGGCCTGGGGGGGTACACCCCTCCACTTT. It specifies CASRAWGGTPLHF. The chain couples TRBV6-6 to TRBJ1-6, with a possible D match to TRBD1 (5 bases). Germline-derived CDR1 and CDR2 are MNHNY and SVGAGI (reference sequence). The CDR3 is 13 residues long. V lost 6 bases, J lost 11 bases, and 14 bases lay in between.

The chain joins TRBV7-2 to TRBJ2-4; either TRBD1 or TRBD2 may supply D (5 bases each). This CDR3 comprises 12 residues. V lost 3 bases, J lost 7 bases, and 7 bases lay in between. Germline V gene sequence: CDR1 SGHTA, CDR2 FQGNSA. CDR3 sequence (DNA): TGTGCCAGCAGCTTCAGGGAGAACATTCAGTACTTC. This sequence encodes CASSFRENIQYF.

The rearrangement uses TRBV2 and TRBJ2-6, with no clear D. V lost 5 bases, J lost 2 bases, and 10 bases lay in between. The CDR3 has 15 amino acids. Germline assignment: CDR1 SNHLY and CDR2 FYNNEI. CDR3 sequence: CASSYSAPGANVLTF. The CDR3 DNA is TGTGCCAGCAGTTACTCTGCCCCTGGGGCCAACGTCCTGACTTTC.

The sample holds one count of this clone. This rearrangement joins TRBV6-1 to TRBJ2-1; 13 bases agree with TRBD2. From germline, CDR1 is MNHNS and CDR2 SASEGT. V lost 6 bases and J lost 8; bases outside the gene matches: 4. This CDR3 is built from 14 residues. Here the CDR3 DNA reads TGTGCCAGCAGACTAGCGGGGGGGCCCCATGAGCAGTTCTTC. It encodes CASRLAGGPHEQFF.